These 8 T cell receptor beta chains share one sample of origin, sequenced in a study of T-cell memory formation after mild COVID-19. TCRdb re-called the 5' RACE reads through MiXCR, storing one row per CDR3 protein. The sample has about 140,000 distinct CDR3 sequences; about 14% are singletons. The material sequenced was PBMCs or a T cell subset sorted from them (not recorded which). These receptors were collected from an adult woman who had mild COVID-19 (a few samples of this study predate the infection). Cell type and time point are not known.

This clonotype was observed a few times. Germline is not matched at one junction end, which may reflect a read error. The chain employs TRBV6-5 and TRBJ2-1; D is unresolved. Germline V gene sequence: CDR1 MNHEY, CDR2 SVGAGI. The CDR3 consists of 14 residues. CDR3 protein: CASSLTFSYYEQFF. As DNA, the CDR3 is TGTGCCAGCAGTCTCACCTTTAGCTACTATGAGCAGTTCTTC.

The chain carries TRBV11-2 and TRBJ1-1; possible D gene TRBD1, 5 bases. Trimming took 1 base from V and 0 from J, leaving 12 bases between them. The germline V gene has CDR1 SGHAT and CDR2 FQNNGV. The CDR3 consists of 16 residues. The CDR3, as DNA: TGTGCCAGCAGCTTAGCGACGGTGGGGGTGAACACTGAAGCTTTCTTT. Protein sequence: CASSLATVGVNTEAFF.

This clonotype was seen repeatedly, ten times or more. The V and J genes are TRBV7-8 and TRBJ2-3; perhaps TRBD1 as D (6 bases). The germline V gene encodes CDR1 SGHVS and CDR2 FQNEAQ. The CDR3 runs 13 residues. V lost 2 bases, J lost 5 bases, and 8 bases lay in between. In nucleotides, the CDR3 is TGTGCCAGCAGCTTACAAGGGGGAGATACGCAGTATTTT. This gives the protein CASSLQGGDTQYF.

In this sample, this clonotype turned up many times. The rearrangement links TRBV7-9 to TRBJ2-1; D ambiguous. This CDR3 has 13 residues. V lost 7 bases to trimming and J lost 7 bases, with 14 bases between them. CDR1 SEHNR and CDR2 FQNEAQ come from the germline V gene (reference sequence). For the CDR3, the DNA is TGTGCCAGCATCCCAGGCAGTCGAAATGAGCAGTTCTTC. Protein sequence: CASIPGSRNEQFF.

This clonotype showed up just a few times. The CDR3 loop reads CATSGRDRDRVTDTQYF. The CDR3 DNA is TGTGCCACCAGTGGACGGGACCGCGATAGAGTGACAGATACGCAGTATTTT. This rearrangement joins TRBV24-1 to TRBJ2-3; D possibly matches TRBD1 or TRBD2 (5 bases each). V was pared by 5 bases and J by 3 bases, with 20 bases between. The CDR3 sequence is 17 residues long. The V gene's germline CDR1 is KGHDR and CDR2 SFDVKD.

This clonotype was recorded a few times. The chain uses TRBV7-2 and TRBJ2-5; 9 bases agree with TRBD2. The V gene end was trimmed by 0 bases and the J gene end by 1 base; junction bases not matched to a gene: 6. Germline CDR1 and CDR2: SGHTA and FQGNSA. The CDR3 has 17 residues. CDR3: CASSLAGSGSFQETQYF. CDR3 nucleotides: TGTGCCAGCAGCTTAGCTGGTAGCGGGAGCTTCCAAGAGACCCAGTACTTC.

The rearrangement uses TRBV7-9 and TRBJ2-3, with 10 bases fitting TRBD1. CDR1 is SEHNR, CDR2 FQNEAQ, per germline (reference sequence). This CDR3 spans 14 amino acids. The V and J ends lost 5 bases and 7 bases, in that order; junction bases with no gene match: 6. Here the CDR3 DNA reads TGTGCCAGCAGCCTTCCGGGACAGGGGAATACGCAGTATTTT. Its protein is CASSLPGQGNTQYF.

This clonotype came up a few times. The rearrangement uses TRBV2 and TRBJ2-5; D is unresolved. The CDR3 covers 16 residues. In germline, CDR1 is SNHLY, CDR2 FYNNEI. V lost 3 bases and J 4 bases, leaving 18 bases between the germline ends. DNA for the CDR3: TGTGCCAGCAGTGAGCGGCGAAGTCCGGCGGTAGAGACCCAGTACTTC. The encoded protein is CASSERRSPAVETQYF.